The 8 T cell receptor beta chains below were found in one sample sequenced in a study of vaccination effects on CD4 cells after COVID-19. The ViraFEST assay expanded antigen-specific CD4+ T cells with viral peptide pools before sequencing. Researchers isolated CD4+ T cells once around 11 days of culture had elapsed. The person's infection with SARS-CoV-2, confirmed by PCR, took place between March and December 2020. The antigens for these receptors are not known. Method: immunoSEQ multiplex PCR; TCRdb's copy keeps in-frame clones and lacks some. This table holds around 24,000 clones, around 76% found once. Sequenced here: CD4+ T cells from PBMCs cultured with SARS-CoV-2 spike peptides, sampled before COVID-19 vaccination. Every receptor here comes from a human donor who had a prior SARS-CoV-2 infection.

The rearrangement links TRBV29-1 to TRBJ2-5; a possible D gene is TRBD1 (6 bases). The CDR3 spans 14 residues. Per germline, CDR1 SQVTM and CDR2 ANQGSEA. V gave up 6 bases and J gave up 0 bases, with 14 bases separating them. This CDR3 reads CSVTLGGNQETQYF. The DNA of the CDR3 is TGCAGCGTAACTTTAGGGGGAAACCAAGAGACCCAGTACTTC.

This chain joins TRBV29-1 and TRBJ1-5, with 7 nucleotides matching TRBD1. J lost 7 bases, V lost 3 bases, and 18 bases had no gene match. CDR3 length: 17 residues. CDR1 is SQVTM, CDR2 ANQGSEA, per germline. This chain's CDR3 is CSVDIGKTGRAGQPQHF. The CDR3 nucleotides are TGCAGCGTTGATATCGGCAAGACAGGGCGGGCGGGGCAGCCCCAGCATTTT.

The V call is TRBV3-1 (or the pseudogene TRBV3-2), the J call TRBJ2-7; D uncertain. V dropped 2 bases and J dropped 4 bases, with 15 bases sitting between them. The CDR3 length is 15 residues. CDR1 and CDR2 (germline): LGHDT, YNNKEL (reference sequence). Written as DNA, the CDR3 is TGTGCCAGCAGCCAAAGCTGTTCCCTCTTTTACGAGCAGTACTTC. Its translation: CASSQSCSLFYEQYF.

The chain joins TRBV25-1 to TRBJ2-3, with no clear D. Germline V gene sequence: CDR1 MGHDK, CDR2 SYGVNS. The V and J ends lost 3 bases and 3 bases respectively, with 7 bases between them. The CDR3 spans 13 residues. The CDR3 here is CASSDMGTDTQYF. CDR3 bases: TGTGCCAGCAGTGATATGGGGACAGATACGCAGTATTTT.

This chain joins TRBV5-1 and TRBJ1-1, with D unclear. V was clipped by 3 bases and J by 6 bases, with 12 bases between them. The CDR3 has 13 amino acids. Germline values: CDR1 SGHRS, CDR2 YFSETQ. CDR3 nucleotides: TGCGCCAGCAGCTATCAGACGGAAGCTGAAGCTTTCTTT. It is translated as CASSYQTEAEAFF. Combining the CDR3 with reference TRBV5-1 and TRBJ1-1 gives the whole variable domain KAGVTQTPRYLIKTRGQQVTLSCSPISGHRSVSWYQQTPGQGLQFLFEYFSETQRNKGNFPGRFSGRQFSNSRSEMNVSTLELGDSALYLCASSYQTEAEAFFGQGTRLTVV.

The chain employs TRBV3-1 (or the pseudogene TRBV3-2) and TRBJ1-1; D possibly corresponds to TRBD1 (5 bases). Germline-derived CDR1 and CDR2 are LGHDT and YNNKEL (reference sequence). The CDR3 is 17 amino acids. V shed 0 bases and J shed 5 bases, with 19 bases lying between them. CDR3 region: CASSQEWGVGFGTEAFF. CDR3 nucleotides: TGTGCCAGCAGCCAAGAGTGGGGGGTCGGGTTTGGGACTGAAGCTTTCTTT.

This clone was observed a handful of times. The rearrangement joins TRBV27 to TRBJ2-7, with a possible D match to TRBD1 (6 bases). The V gene's germline CDR1 is MNHEY and CDR2 SMNVEV (reference sequence). V was cut by 3 bases and J by 3 bases, with 21 bases left in between. The CDR3 has 17 amino acids. The CDR3 region has the DNA TGTGCCAGCAGTTTCCAGTCCCGCAGGGGATTAATCTACGAGCAGTACTTC. This gives the protein CASSFQSRRGLIYEQYF.

This clone was observed a handful of times. Other DNA sequences in the sample encode the same CDR3. The chain is built from TRBV5-1 and TRBJ2-1, with 9 bases fitting TRBD2. This CDR3 is built from 15 residues. With 0 bases clipped from V and 7 bases from J, the junction kept 5 bases outside the gene matches. Germline-derived CDR1 and CDR2 are SGHRS and YFSETQ. CDR3 in DNA: TGCGCCAGCAGCTTGGTGGCGGGAGGGGGAAATGAGCAGTTCTTC. This codes for CASSLVAGGGNEQFF.